This T cell receptor beta chain was identified in a study of T cells in localized non-small cell lung cancer. Libraries were prepared by immunoSEQ multiplex PCR; TCRdb keeps only in-frame clonotypes and omits some of them. The sample has more than 9,000 clones, around 45% seen once. Notes on this clone: What it binds is not known.

General study points: Measurement of T cell clonality placed uninvolved adjacent lung highest, above the level in tumor. The appearance of a median about 62 of the top 100 tumor clones was seen in adjacent lung. Prolonged overall survival went with higher T cell density in the blood. Investigators sequenced only a single tumor region, leaving heterogeneity possible.

This CDR3 has 14 residues. The V end was cut by 0 bases, the J end by 5 bases, with 10 bases between. Germline CDR1 and CDR2: SGDLS and YYNGEE. The sample consisted of lymph node tissue, taken before any cancer treatment. The TCR comes from a woman aged 35-75 years with stage II squamous cell lung carcinoma. J is TRBJ2-3 and V is TRBV9, with D possibly called TRBD1 or TRBD2 (5 bases each). DNA for the CDR3: TGTGCCAGCAGCGTAGTAGGGGCGGGAGATACGCAGTATTTT. This translates into CASSVVGAGDTQYF.